The 31 T cell receptor beta chains listed next were all sequenced from one sample in a study of T cell repertoires in cytomegalovirus infection. MiXCR, applied by TCRdb to the reads, yields one record per CDR3 protein. The profile covers under 850,000 distinct CDR3 sequences, with around 31% appearing a single time and 15% to 20% taken by the ten largest. These receptors' antigens are unknown. The starting material was cultured PBMCs, obtained from culture after CMV antigen stimulation. The origin of the receptors is a human donor in good health (CMV status not recorded). Some clones in this sample may be carry-over from other donors' samples.

The chain employs TRBV6-5 and TRBJ2-3, with TRBD2 as a possible D gene (6 bases). Trimming left V 7 bases short and J 4 bases short, with 12 bases between. The CDR3 extends over 13 amino acids. Germline V lookup: CDR1 MNHEY, CDR2 SVGAGI. As DNA, the CDR3 is TGTGCCAGCAAGGTTAGCGGCGCAGATACGCAGTATTTT. It specifies CASKVSGADTQYF.

V is TRBV27 and J is TRBJ2-1; perhaps TRBD2 as D (5 bases). Germline lookup yields CDR1 MNHEY and CDR2 SMNVEV (reference sequence). The CDR3 consists of 14 residues. Between the trimmed V and J ends, which lost 3 bases and 7 bases, there was a span of 13 bases. The CDR3 bases are TGTGCCAGCAGTTTGGCTAGCCCGGAAAATGAGCAGTTCTTC. It codes for CASSLASPENEQFF.

This clonotype was seen at least ten times. The rearrangement joins TRBV7-8 to TRBJ1-2; D is ambiguous. The germline V and J ends were trimmed by 0 bases and 4 bases, with 12 bases remaining between them. Germline V gene lookup returns CDR1 SGHVS and CDR2 FQNEAQ. The CDR3 loop spans 15 amino acids. CDR3 protein: CASSLALESGYGYTF. CDR3 coding DNA: TGTGCCAGCAGCTTAGCGTTGGAATCGGGCTATGGCTACACCTTC.

This rearrangement joins TRBV7-2 to TRBJ2-7; D is unresolved. The CDR3 covers 13 residues. Germline assignment: CDR1 SGHTA and CDR2 FQGNSA. The V gene lost 4 bases and the J gene lost 2 bases, with 9 bases spanning the gap. CDR3 amino acids: CASSSSLTYEQYF. In DNA, the CDR3 is TGTGCCAGCAGCTCGTCCTTAACCTACGAGCAGTACTTC. Together with reference TRBV7-2 and TRBJ2-7, the CDR3 gives the full variable domain: GAGVSQSPSNKVTEKGKDVELRCDPISGHTALYWYRQSLGQGLEFLIYFQGNSAPDKSGLPSDRFSAERTGGSVSTLTIQRTQQEDSAVYLCASSSSLTYEQYFGPGTRLTVT.

This clonotype showed up many times. V and J are TRBV7-8 and TRBJ1-1; no clear D. CDR3 length equals 12 residues. Trimming stripped 5 bases from V and 5 bases from J, with 9 bases between. Germline CDR1 reads SGHVS; CDR2 reads FQNEAQ. CDR3 loop: CASSQTGTEAFF. In nucleotides, the CDR3 is TGTGCCAGCAGCCAAACGGGTACTGAAGCTTTCTTT.

At least ten counts were recorded for this clonotype. The V gene is TRBV7-2, the J gene TRBJ2-1, with 10 positions matching TRBD2. Trimming cost V 1 base and J 4 bases; bases outside gene matches: 4. Germline CDR1 and CDR2: SGHTA and FQGNSA. The CDR3 totals 16 residues. The DNA for the CDR3 is TGTGCCAGCAGCTTAGGGGCTAGCGGGGGATACAATGAGCAGTTCTTC. It translates to CASSLGASGGYNEQFF.

The chain has TRBV6-1 and TRBJ2-7; D remains unclear. V lost 6 bases, J lost 6 bases, and 21 bases lay in between. The CDR3 spans 15 residues. Germline CDR1 and CDR2: MNHNS and SASEGT. The CDR3 DNA reads as TGTGCCAGCAGCCCCCCGCCCCGCCACTCCCCCGAGCAGTACTTC. It yields the protein CASSPPPRHSPEQYF.

The V gene is TRBV6-1, the J gene TRBJ1-2; D gene ambiguous. The V gene's germline CDR1 is MNHNS and CDR2 SASEGT. The germline V and J ends were trimmed by 5 bases and 4 bases, with 14 bases remaining between them. The CDR3 is 14 residues long. In DNA form, the CDR3 reads TGTGCCAGCAGTACCCACTCTGATAGCTATGGCTACACCTTC. This sequence encodes CASSTHSDSYGYTF.

The chain carries TRBV7-9 and TRBJ1-2; TRBD1 is a possible D gene (5 bases). The CDR3 has 13 amino acids. From germline, CDR1 is SEHNR and CDR2 FQNEAQ (reference sequence). Trimming removed 3 bases at V and 8 bases at J, with 13 bases between. The CDR3 loop reads CASSFRDVRGYTF. DNA of the CDR3: TGTGCCAGCAGCTTTCGGGACGTGAGGGGCTACACCTTC.

The chain links TRBV2 to TRBJ1-4; TRBD1 agrees at 7 bases. Germline V CDR1 and CDR2: SNHLY, FYNNEI. V gave up 8 bases and J gave up 3 bases; unmatched junction bases: 12. This CDR3 comprises 16 residues. The CDR3 loop reads CASLTVDRAANEKLFF. The CDR3 coding sequence is TGTGCCAGCCTGACGGTCGACAGGGCGGCTAATGAAAAACTGTTTTTT.

This chain uses TRBV12-3 or TRBV12-4 with TRBJ2-1, with unresolved D. Between the trimmed V and J ends, which lost 3 bases and 10 bases, there was a span of 10 bases. The CDR3 is 12 amino acids. CDR3: CASSFTVGEQFF. Written as DNA, the CDR3 is TGTGCCAGCAGTTTTACCGTCGGGGAGCAGTTCTTC.

This clonotype appeared a few times. This chain uses TRBV11-2 with TRBJ1-3, with 7 bases fitting TRBD1. Unmatched junction bases numbered 7, after V lost 5 bases and J lost 0 bases. Germline values: CDR1 SGHAT, CDR2 FQNNGV. The CDR3 covers 16 residues. The CDR3 region has the DNA TGTGCCAGCAGCACTACAGGGGAGCCCTCTGGAAACACCATATATTTT. Translation gives CASSTTGEPSGNTIYF.

This clonotype was recorded a few times. The gene calls are TRBV6-1 and TRBJ2-3; possible D gene TRBD1, 5 bases. V was pared by 1 base and J by 6 bases, with 17 bases between. Germline lookup yields CDR1 MNHNS and CDR2 SASEGT. This CDR3 has 16 amino acids. DNA of the CDR3: TGTGCCAGCAGTGAAGTTGGGGCGCGTGTCTCCGATACGCAGTATTTT. This codes for CASSEVGARVSDTQYF.

This clonotype turned up a few times. The gene calls are TRBV12-3 or TRBV12-4 and TRBJ2-1, with TRBD2 matching over 8 bases. V lost 4 bases, J lost 4 bases, and 3 bases stayed unmatched. The CDR3 is 14 residues long. The chain's CDR3 is CASSSQRGYNEQFF. In DNA, the CDR3 is TGTGCCAGCAGTTCCCAGCGGGGGTACAATGAGCAGTTCTTC.

V gene TRBV6-6 combines with J gene TRBJ2-2; D is undetermined. Deletions cut 5 bases from V and 1 base from J, with 8 bases between. The CDR3 is made up of 14 amino acids. Germline V gene data show CDR1 as MNHNY and CDR2 as SVGAGI (reference sequence). The chain's CDR3 is CASSPGKNTGELFF. For the CDR3, the DNA is TGTGCCAGCAGTCCCGGCAAGAACACCGGGGAGCTGTTTTTT.

This clonotype was detected many times. V usage is TRBV7-8 and J usage is TRBJ2-3; D is perhaps TRBD2 (6 bases). This CDR3 comprises 15 residues. CDR1 and CDR2 (germline): SGHVS, FQNEAQ. The V and J ends lost 1 base and 1 base respectively, with 9 bases between them. CDR3: CASSLVRLGTDTQYF. The CDR3 DNA follows: TGTGCCAGCAGCTTAGTGCGACTAGGCACAGATACGCAGTATTTT.

V gene TRBV7-2 combines with J gene TRBJ2-1, with no clear D. V lost 3 bases, J lost 2 bases, and 5 bases lay in between. This CDR3 has 13 amino acids. CDR1 and CDR2 (germline): SGHTA, FQGNSA. The CDR3 DNA reads TGTGCCAGCAGCTTCCAGCCCTACAATGAGCAGTTCTTC. Protein sequence: CASSFQPYNEQFF.

This clonotype has at least ten counts. This rearrangement joins TRBV7-2 to TRBJ1-1; D is unresolved. Germline lookup yields CDR1 SGHTA and CDR2 FQGNSA. Trimming removed 3 bases at V and 6 bases at J, with 5 bases between. The CDR3 covers 11 residues. Here the CDR3 DNA reads TGTGCCAGCAGCTTTTTCTCTGAAGCTTTCTTT. Encoded protein: CASSFFSEAFF.

The table lists this clonotype with a few counts. The J gene is TRBJ2-2, the V gene TRBV7-6; TRBD2 matches 7 bases. The germline V gene has CDR1 SGHVS and CDR2 FNYEAQ. The CDR3 covers 17 residues. The V segment lost 3 bases and the J segment 2 bases; nucleotides outside the gene matches: 9. DNA for the CDR3: TGTGCCAGCAGCTTCTCCTTGGGAGGGAGCAACACCGGGGAGCTGTTTTTT. This codes for CASSFSLGGSNTGELFF.

The chain is built from TRBV27 and TRBJ1-5, with TRBD1 as a possible D gene (5 bases). CDR1 is MNHEY and CDR2 is SMNVEV in the germline V gene (reference sequence). This CDR3 is 15 amino acids long. Trimming removed 0 bases from V and 4 bases from J, with 10 bases in between. In nucleotides, the CDR3 is TGTGCCAGCAGTTTATCCTCCGACAGAAATCAGCCCCAGCATTTT. Residues: CASSLSSDRNQPQHF.

There are a few counts of this clonotype. This rearrangement joins TRBV28 to TRBJ2-2, with D hard to call. With 7 bases removed from V and 2 bases from J, the gap between germline ends came to 11 bases. Germline V gives CDR1 MDHEN, CDR2 SYDVKM. The CDR3 covers 14 residues. The CDR3 sequence: CASIRNRNTGELFF. CDR3 nucleotide sequence: TGTGCCAGCATCCGGAACCGTAACACCGGGGAGCTGTTTTTT.

The V gene is TRBV5-6, the J gene TRBJ1-6; TRBD1 is a possible D gene (5 bases). V lost 1 base and J lost 7, with 18 bases in between. Germline loops: CDR1 SGHDT, CDR2 YYEEEE. CDR3 size: 17 residues. CDR3 sequence: CASSLIVNPQGNSPLHF. In DNA form, the CDR3 reads TGTGCCAGCAGCTTGATCGTCAATCCGCAGGGAAATTCACCCCTCCACTTT.

This clonotype turned up a few times. This sequence joins TRBV6-1 and TRBJ1-1, with D maybe TRBD1 (6 bases). Trimming pared 7 bases from V and 7 bases from J, leaving 19 bases between. The CDR3 totals 14 residues. Germline V gene lookup returns CDR1 MNHNS and CDR2 SASEGT. CDR3: CASTNHYREGEAFF. As DNA, the CDR3 is TGTGCCAGCACCAACCACTACAGGGAAGGTGAAGCTTTCTTT.

The genes are TRBV12-3 or TRBV12-4 and TRBJ2-1, with D possibly matching TRBD1 (5 bases). The CDR3 is 14 amino acids. V lost 8 bases, J lost 8 bases, and 19 bases lay in between. The CDR3: CASVLGLLRDEQFF. In nucleotides, the CDR3 is TGTGCCAGCGTGTTGGGGCTACTACGGGATGAGCAGTTCTTC.

This clonotype was recorded a few times. V usage is TRBV11-3 and J usage is TRBJ2-2, with D possibly matching TRBD2 (5 bases). The CDR3 has 14 residues. Germline V gene sequence: CDR1 SGHNT, CDR2 YENEEA. Trimming left V 5 bases short and J 5 bases short, with 12 bases between. The CDR3 region has the DNA TGTGCCAGCAGCACCCATCGGGGTACCGGGGAGCTGTTTTTT. This gives the protein CASSTHRGTGELFF.

This rearrangement joins TRBV4-2 to TRBJ2-3, with 7 positions matching TRBD1. This CDR3 contains 15 residues. J lost 0 bases, V lost 5 bases, and 5 bases had no gene match. CDR1 and CDR2 (germline): LGHNA, YNFKEQ. CDR3 residues: CASSVRDRSTDTQYF. The CDR3 coding sequence is TGTGCCAGCAGCGTGAGGGACAGAAGCACAGATACGCAGTATTTT.

V usage is TRBV2 and J usage is TRBJ1-2, with D unclear. Germline CDR1 and CDR2: SNHLY and FYNNEI. V lost 4 bases, J lost 8 bases, and 14 bases lay in between. The CDR3 length is 13 residues. In DNA form, the CDR3 reads TGTGCCAGCAGTGGTGACCCAAGCAGCGGCTACACCTTC. It specifies CASSGDPSSGYTF.

The J gene is TRBJ2-5, the V gene TRBV12-3 or TRBV12-4, with D possibly being TRBD2 (5 bases). There are 14 residues in the CDR3. V was shortened by 3 bases and J by 3 bases, with 11 bases between the two germline ends. CDR3 region: CASSLYPAEETQYF. DNA for the CDR3: TGTGCCAGCAGTTTGTATCCAGCGGAAGAGACCCAGTACTTC.

The chain has TRBV5-4 and TRBJ2-5; possibly TRBD2 for D (5 bases). Between the trimmed V and J ends, which lost 2 bases and 3 bases, there was a span of 14 bases. CDR1 is SGHNT and CDR2 is YYREEE in the germline V gene (reference sequence). The CDR3 covers 15 residues. The CDR3 coding sequence is TGTGCCAGCAGCTTCGGAGGAGCTGGGGAAGAGACCCAGTACTTC. Translation gives CASSFGGAGEETQYF.

This clonotype was recorded a few times. V usage is TRBV5-1 and J usage is TRBJ2-5; the D gene could be TRBD1 or TRBD2 (5 bases each). Germline assignment: CDR1 SGHRS and CDR2 YFSETQ. The CDR3 covers 15 residues. V was clipped by 0 bases and J by 5 bases, with 14 bases between them. The CDR3 is CASSLGVGTAETQYF. For the CDR3, the DNA is TGCGCCAGCAGCTTGGGAGTAGGGACGGCGGAGACCCAGTACTTC.

Only a few counts were recorded for this clonotype. The genes are TRBV15 and TRBJ1-6; D gene uncertain. V gave up 4 bases and J gave up 9 bases, with 10 bases separating them. This CDR3 has 13 residues. CDR1 is LNHNV and CDR2 is YYDKDF in the germline V gene (reference sequence). The CDR3 coding sequence is TGTGCCACCAGCACAGGTGTGGGTTCACCCCTCCACTTT. Amino acid sequence: CATSTGVGSPLHF.